The entry that follows covers one TCR beta chain sequence. Authors' analysis steps: The authors estimated nucleated cell counts from reference gene primer amplification. The table came from immunoSEQ multiplex PCR; TCRdb's copy has only in-frame clones and leaves some out. V and J calls and clone size are those listed in that table; D and trimming were worked out from the DNA. The repertoire consists of some 200,000 clones, with around four fifths occurring once and the leading ten covering under 0.95%. The CDR3 spans 15 residues. Germline CDR1 reads LNHDA; CDR2 reads SQIVND (reference sequence). V lost 3 bases and J lost 9, with 18 bases in between. Seattle participants joined during active infection and were tracked over time. This entry is derived from a study of blood T cell repertoires in COVID-19. The wider study: Acute-phase and convalescent COVID-19 samples originated in the United States, Italy and Spain.

The TCR comes from a man aged 55 to 70 with COVID-19, enrolled during active disease. Sequencing was done on a sample of peripheral blood. The chain couples TRBV19 to TRBJ2-1; D might be TRBD2 (6 bases). In DNA, the CDR3 is TGTGCCAGTAGTATTAGTTTCGGGGGAGCGATTGAGCAGTTCTTC. It specifies CASSISFGGAIEQFF.